This T cell receptor beta chain is drawn from a study of OX40 agonist ivuxolimab in advanced cancers. Across the whole study: Patients were around 83% male with ages roughly 20 to 80, mean 60. Study-wide findings and caveats: The mean number of expanded clones was higher in CD8+ T cells than in CD4+.

With 2 bases removed from V and 7 bases from J, the gap between germline ends came to 11 bases. Germline CDR1 is MDHEN and CDR2 is SYDVKM. The length of the CDR3 is 13 residues. Points on this clone: What it recognizes is unknown.

Data came from immunoSEQ multiplex PCR; TCRdb stores just in-frame clones and leaves some out. The sample holds about 46,000 clones, around 85% seen once. The J gene is TRBJ1-1, the V gene TRBV28, with D perhaps matching TRBD1 (5 bases). Sequenced here: CD4+ or CD8+ T cells sorted from blood, sampled in a trial of the OX40 agonist ivuxolimab. This clonotype was sampled from an adult with an advanced solid tumor such as melanoma, head and neck, liver or kidney cancer. The CDR3 spells CASSLPQGYEAFF. In DNA form, the CDR3 reads TGTGCCAGCAGTTTACCTCAGGGTTATGAAGCTTTCTTT.